This TCR beta chain was sequenced during a study of regulatory T cells in long-lasting Graves disease. Time point denoted: newly diagnosed GD, antithyroid drugs for less than 3 months. PBMCs provided the RNA from which the TCR library was made. The germline gives CDR1 SQVTM, CDR2 ANQGSEA. Trimming removed 0 bases from V and 0 bases from J; junction bases left unmatched: 8. This CDR3 has 16 amino acids. This clonotype has just a few counts. Construction of the TCR beta libraries employed iRepertoire HTBI primers in conjunction with Arm-PCR of CDR3 regions. Authors' methods: Looking across samples, the authors found under 75 TRBV and some 15 TRBJ segments. Via MiXCR, TCRdb re-called the multiplex PCR reads, giving one row per CDR3 protein. TCRdb's processing, not the authors', yielded these V and J calls. The sample has approximately 540,000 distinct CDR3 sequences; 12% are singletons. The sample also formed part of further work on T cells in Graves' hyperthyroidism and ophthalmopathy. That paper states: The hyperthyroidism patients had all been newly diagnosed, and their disease duration was under 2 months. Their ages ranged from 18 to 65 years. Uncontrolled infection, other autoimmune disease, pregnancy or lactation excluded patients.

The sequence derives from a woman aged 25 to 39 with Graves disease. This chain connects TRBV29-1 to TRBJ2-7; 7 bases map to TRBD1. Source: peripheral blood mononuclear cells (PBMCs), taken at new diagnosis, from a patient treated with antithyroid drugs. Here the CDR3 reads CSVEEGITGVSYEQYF. Written as DNA, the CDR3 is TGCAGCGTTGAAGAGGGAATAACAGGGGTCTCCTACGAGCAGTACTTC.